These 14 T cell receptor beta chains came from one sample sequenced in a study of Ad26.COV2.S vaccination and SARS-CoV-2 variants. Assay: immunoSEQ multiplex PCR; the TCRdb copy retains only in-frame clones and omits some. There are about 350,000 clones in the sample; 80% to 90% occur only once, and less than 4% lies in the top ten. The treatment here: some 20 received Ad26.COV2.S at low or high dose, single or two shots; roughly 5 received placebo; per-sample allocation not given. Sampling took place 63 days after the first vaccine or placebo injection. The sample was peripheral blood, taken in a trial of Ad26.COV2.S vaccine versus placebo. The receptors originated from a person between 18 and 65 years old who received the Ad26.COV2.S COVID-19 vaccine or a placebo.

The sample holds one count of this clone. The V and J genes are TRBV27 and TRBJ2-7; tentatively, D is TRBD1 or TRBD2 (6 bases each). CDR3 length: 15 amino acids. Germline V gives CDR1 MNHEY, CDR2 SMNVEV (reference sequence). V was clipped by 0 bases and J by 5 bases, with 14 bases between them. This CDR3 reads CASSLSRGGLHEQYF. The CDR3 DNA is TGTGCCAGCAGTTTATCCCGAGGGGGGCTGCACGAGCAGTACTTC.

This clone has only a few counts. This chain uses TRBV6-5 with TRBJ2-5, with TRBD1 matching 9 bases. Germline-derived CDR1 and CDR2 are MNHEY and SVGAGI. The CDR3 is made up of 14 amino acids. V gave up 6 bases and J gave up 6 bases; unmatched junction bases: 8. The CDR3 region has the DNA TGTGCCAGCAGCCTCGACAGGGGGGCGAAGACCCAGTACTTC. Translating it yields CASSLDRGAKTQYF.

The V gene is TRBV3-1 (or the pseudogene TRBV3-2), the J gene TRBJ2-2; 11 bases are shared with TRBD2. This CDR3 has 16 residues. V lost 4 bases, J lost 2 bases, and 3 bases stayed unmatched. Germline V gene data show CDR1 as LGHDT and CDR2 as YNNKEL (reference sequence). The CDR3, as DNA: TGTGCCAGCAGCCGCGGGACTAGCGGAAACACCGGGGAGCTGTTTTTT. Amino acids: CASSRGTSGNTGELFF.

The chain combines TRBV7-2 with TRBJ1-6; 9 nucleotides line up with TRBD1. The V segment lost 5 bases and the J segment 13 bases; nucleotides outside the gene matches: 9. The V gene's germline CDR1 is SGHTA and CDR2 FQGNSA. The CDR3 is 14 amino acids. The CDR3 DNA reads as TGTGCCAGCAGCACTGGACAGGGGACAAAGCCCCTCCACTTT. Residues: CASSTGQGTKPLHF.

CDR3 DNA sequence: TGTGCCATCAGACAGGGACGGTATAATTCACCCCTCCACTTT. Its protein is CAIRQGRYNSPLHF. This chain links TRBV10-3 with TRBJ1-6; tentative D call: TRBD1 (6 bases). Trimming cost V 6 bases and J 4 bases, with 10 bases left between them. Germline V lookup: CDR1 ENHRY, CDR2 SYGVKD. This CDR3 has 14 residues.

This CDR3 is CASSETPPGTNYGYTF. In DNA, the CDR3 is TGTGCCAGCAGCGAAACACCCCCGGGGACCAACTATGGCTACACCTTC. The chain combines TRBV7-2 with TRBJ1-2, with a possible D match to TRBD1 (5 bases). Germline CDR1 SGHTA, CDR2 FQGNSA. V lost 5 bases and J lost 2, with 18 bases in between. This CDR3 region has 16 residues.

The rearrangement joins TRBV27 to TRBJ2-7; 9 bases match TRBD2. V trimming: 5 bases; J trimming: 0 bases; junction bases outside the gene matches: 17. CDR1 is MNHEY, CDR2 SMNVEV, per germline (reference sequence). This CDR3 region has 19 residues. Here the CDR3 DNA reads TGTGCCAGCAGTCCAATATCGCCCAGACTAGCGGTGAGCTCCTACGAGCAGTACTTC. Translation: CASSPISPRLAVSSYEQYF.

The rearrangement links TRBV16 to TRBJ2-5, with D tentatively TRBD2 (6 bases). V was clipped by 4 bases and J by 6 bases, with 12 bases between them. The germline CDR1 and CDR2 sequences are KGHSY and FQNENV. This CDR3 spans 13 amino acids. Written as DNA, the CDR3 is TGTGCCAGCAGCCCGCGGGGATTTCAGACCCAGTACTTC. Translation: CASSPRGFQTQYF.

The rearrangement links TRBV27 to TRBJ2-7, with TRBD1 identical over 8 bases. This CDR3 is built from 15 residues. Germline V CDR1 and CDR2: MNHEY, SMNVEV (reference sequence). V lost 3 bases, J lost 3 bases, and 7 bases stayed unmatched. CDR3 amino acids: CASSFAAGGLYEQYF. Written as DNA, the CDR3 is TGTGCCAGCAGTTTTGCGGCAGGGGGCCTCTACGAGCAGTACTTC.

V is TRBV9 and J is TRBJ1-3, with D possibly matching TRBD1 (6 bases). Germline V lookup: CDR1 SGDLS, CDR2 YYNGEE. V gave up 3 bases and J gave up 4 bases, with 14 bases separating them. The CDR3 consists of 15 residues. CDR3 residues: CASSGPTGSGNTIYF. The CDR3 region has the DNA TGTGCCAGCAGCGGACCCACAGGGTCGGGAAACACCATATATTTT.

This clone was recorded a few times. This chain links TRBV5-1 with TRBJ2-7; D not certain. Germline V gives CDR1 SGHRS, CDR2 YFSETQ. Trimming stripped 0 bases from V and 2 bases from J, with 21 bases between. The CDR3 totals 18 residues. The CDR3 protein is CASSLVFTLATPAYEQYF. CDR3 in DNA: TGCGCCAGCAGCTTGGTATTTACGTTGGCTACACCTGCCTACGAGCAGTACTTC.

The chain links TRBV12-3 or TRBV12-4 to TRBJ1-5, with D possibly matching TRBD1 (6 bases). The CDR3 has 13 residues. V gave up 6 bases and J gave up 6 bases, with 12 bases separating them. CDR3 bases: TGTGCCAGCAGAGGGGGTTCGGTTCAGCCCCAGCATTTT. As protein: CASRGGSVQPQHF.

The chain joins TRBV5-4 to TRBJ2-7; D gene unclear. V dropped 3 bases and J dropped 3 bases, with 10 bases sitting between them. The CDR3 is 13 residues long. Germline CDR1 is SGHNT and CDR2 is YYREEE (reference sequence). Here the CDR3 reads CASSYLGRYEQYF. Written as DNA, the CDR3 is TGTGCCAGCAGCTACCTAGGACGCTACGAGCAGTACTTC.

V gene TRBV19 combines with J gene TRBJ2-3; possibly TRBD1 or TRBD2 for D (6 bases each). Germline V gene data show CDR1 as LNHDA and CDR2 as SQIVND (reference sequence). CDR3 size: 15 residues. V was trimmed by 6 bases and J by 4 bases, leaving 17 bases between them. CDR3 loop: CASSPAWGAADTQYF. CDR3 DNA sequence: TGTGCCAGTAGCCCAGCTTGGGGGGCTGCAGATACGCAGTATTTT. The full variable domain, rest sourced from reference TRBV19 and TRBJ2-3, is DGGITQSPKYLFRKEGQNVTLSCEQNLNHDAMYWYRQDPGQGLRLIYYSQIVNDFQKGDIAEGYSVSREKKESFPLTVTSAQKNPTAFYLCASSPAWGAADTQYFGPGTRLTVL.